The T cell receptor beta chain under discussion was sequenced for a study of blood T cells in healthy people across ages. Study-level results: Versus aged donors, long-lived donors had higher diversity and more naive CD4+ cells. Donor CMV infection status was unknown, possibly confounding age-related changes in expanded clonotypes.

In the case of this clonotype: What it binds is unknown.

Samples had at least 6 million PBMCs isolated from them. Then a second PCR, running roughly 7 to 11 cycles, was carried out with a sample-barcoded 5' primer and a J-beta primer mix. Each sample yielded at least 3 million CDR3-containing paired-end reads. MiXCR was run by TCRdb on the 5' RACE reads, yielding one entry per CDR3 protein. The sample has about 1.8 million distinct CDR3 sequences; roughly 52% are singletons. The length of the CDR3 is 14 residues. The junction had 7 bases not matched to a gene; V was cut back by 4 bases and J by 5 bases. CDR1 and CDR2 (germline): MNHNY, SVGAGI (reference sequence).

The chain employs TRBV6-6 and TRBJ1-2; 7 bases line up with TRBD1. The sequence was obtained from a woman aged 40 to 49 in good health. Sequencing used blood. CDR3 residues: CASSLGGAMYGYTF. Written as DNA, the CDR3 is TGTGCCAGCAGTTTAGGGGGCGCAATGTATGGCTACACCTTC.